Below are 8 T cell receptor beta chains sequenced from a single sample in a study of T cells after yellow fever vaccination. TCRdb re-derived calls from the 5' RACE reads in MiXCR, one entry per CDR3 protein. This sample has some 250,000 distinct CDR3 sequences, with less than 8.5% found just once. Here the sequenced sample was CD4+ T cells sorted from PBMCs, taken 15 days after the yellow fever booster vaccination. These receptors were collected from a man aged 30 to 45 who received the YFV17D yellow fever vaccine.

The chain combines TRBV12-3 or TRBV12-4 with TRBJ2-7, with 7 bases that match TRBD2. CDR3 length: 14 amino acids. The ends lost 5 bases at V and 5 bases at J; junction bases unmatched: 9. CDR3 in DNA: TGTGCCAGCAGTCAACTAGCGAAACTGGACGAGCAGTACTTC. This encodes CASSQLAKLDEQYF.

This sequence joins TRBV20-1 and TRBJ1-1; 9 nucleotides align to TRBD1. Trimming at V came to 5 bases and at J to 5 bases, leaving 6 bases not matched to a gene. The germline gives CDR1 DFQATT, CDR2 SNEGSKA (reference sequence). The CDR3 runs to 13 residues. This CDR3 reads CSAHRGLRTEAFF. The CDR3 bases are TGCAGTGCTCACAGGGGGCTGAGAACTGAAGCTTTCTTT.

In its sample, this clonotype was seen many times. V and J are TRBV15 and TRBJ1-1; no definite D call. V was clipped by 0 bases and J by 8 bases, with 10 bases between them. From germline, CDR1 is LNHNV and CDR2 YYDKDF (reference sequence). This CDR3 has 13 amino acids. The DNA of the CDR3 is TGTGCCACCAGCAGAGATTCGTTCCGAGAAGCTTTCTTT. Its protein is CATSRDSFREAFF.

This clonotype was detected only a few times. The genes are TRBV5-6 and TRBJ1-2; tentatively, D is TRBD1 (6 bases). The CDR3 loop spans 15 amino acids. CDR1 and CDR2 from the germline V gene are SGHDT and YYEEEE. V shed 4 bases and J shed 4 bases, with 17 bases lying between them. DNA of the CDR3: TGTGCCAGCAGCAAAGGACAGACTCCACTCTATGGCTACACCTTC. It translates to CASSKGQTPLYGYTF.

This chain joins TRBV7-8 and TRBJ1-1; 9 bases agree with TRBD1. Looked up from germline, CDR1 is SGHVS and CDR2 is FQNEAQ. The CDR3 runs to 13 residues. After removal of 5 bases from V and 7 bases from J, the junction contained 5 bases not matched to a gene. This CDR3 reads CASSPGQGGEAFF. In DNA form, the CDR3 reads TGTGCCAGCAGCCCGGGACAGGGCGGTGAAGCTTTCTTT.

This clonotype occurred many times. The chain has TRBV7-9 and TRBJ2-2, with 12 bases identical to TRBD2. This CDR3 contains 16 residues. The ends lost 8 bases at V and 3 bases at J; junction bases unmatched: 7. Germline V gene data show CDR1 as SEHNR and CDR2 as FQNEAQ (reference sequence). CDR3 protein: CASPLRLAGDTGELFF. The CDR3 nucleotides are TGTGCCAGCCCCCTAAGACTAGCGGGAGACACCGGGGAGCTGTTTTTT.

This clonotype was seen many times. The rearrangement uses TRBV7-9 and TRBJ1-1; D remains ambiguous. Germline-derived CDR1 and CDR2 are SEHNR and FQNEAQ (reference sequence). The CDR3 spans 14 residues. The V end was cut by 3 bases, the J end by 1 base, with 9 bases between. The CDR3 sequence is CASSLEGPNTEAFF. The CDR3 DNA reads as TGTGCCAGCAGCTTGGAGGGCCCGAACACTGAAGCTTTCTTT.

In nucleotides, the CDR3 is TGTGCCAGCAGCTTAGGGCTAGCGGGGGCGGCAGATACGCAGTATTTT. The encoded protein is CASSLGLAGAADTQYF. The chain couples TRBV7-2 to TRBJ2-3; the match to TRBD2 covers 10 bases. There are 16 residues in the CDR3. Germline V gene lookup returns CDR1 SGHTA and CDR2 FQGNSA. With V trimmed by 1 base and J by 4 bases, 5 bases remained unmatched.